This is a list of T cell receptor beta chains from one sample in a study of blood T cell repertoires in COVID-19. This table comes from immunoSEQ multiplex PCR, and its TCRdb copy is limited to in-frame clones, with some not included. The data contain tens of thousands of clones, 65% to 85% of them singletons. Sequenced: peripheral blood. The receptors originated from a human donor in a cohort sampled during active COVID-19. Both conserved end residues are part of each CDR3. The D gene is left open where the match is weak. The size of a clone is reported for some rows only, either as once, few or many, or as a class for expanded clones.

J gene	V gene	D gene	clone size	CDR3 protein	CDR3 DNA
TRBJ1-5	TRBV5-5	TRBD1	few	CASSLGTTGNQPQHF	TGTGCCAGCAGCTTGGGGACGACAGGGAATCAGCCCCAGCATTTT
TRBJ2-5	TRBV11-1	-	-	CASSLTLEGTQYF	TGTGCCAGCAGCTTAACCCTAGAGGGGACCCAGTACTTC
TRBJ2-2	TRBV21-1	-	-	CASSFPVGRDSPTGELFF	TGTGCCAGCAGCTTTCCGGTGGGGAGGGATAGTCCCACCGGGGAGCTGTTTTTT
TRBJ2-3	TRBV7-9	TRBD1	-	CASSLRTGGVLRDTQYF	TGTGCCAGCAGCTTAAGGACAGGGGGGGTCCTTCGGGATACGCAGTATTTT
TRBJ1-1	TRBV5-1	-	-	CASSLDLPGGAFF	TGCGCCAGCAGCTTGGACCTTCCCGGGGGAGCTTTCTTT
TRBJ2-1	TRBV30	-	-	CAWSGRRAPQFF	TGTGCCTGGAGTGGTAGGAGGGCCCCGCAGTTCTTC
TRBJ1-6	TRBV27	TRBD1	-	CASSYRQGSISYNSPLHF	TGTGCCAGCAGCTATCGACAGGGATCAATTTCCTATAATTCACCCCTCCACTTT
TRBJ1-2	TRBV5-1	TRBD1	-	CASSSLTGENYGYTF	TGCGCCAGCAGCTCCTTGACAGGGGAGAACTATGGCTACACCTTC
TRBJ2-1	TRBV5-4	TRBD2	once	CASSLMGLAGVPGQFF	TGTGCCAGCAGCTTGATGGGACTAGCGGGGGTTCCGGGGCAGTTCTTC
TRBJ2-1	TRBV27	TRBD2	-	CASSSPAGGQIDEQFF	TGTGCCAGCAGTTCCCCCGCGGGGGGGCAGATCGATGAGCAGTTCTTC